This T cell receptor (beta chain) was sequenced for a study of cytomegalovirus exposure and HLA in healthy donors. At the level of the study: Around 86 million unique TCRs, all from HLA-typed donors, were included in an early release of the data.

The PCR contained 60 Vbeta and 13 Jbeta primers. Profiling relied on immunoSEQ multiplex PCR, and the TCRdb table lists in-frame clones only, not all of them. Found here are around 210,000 clones; the top ten clones hold 1.1%. On this clone: Antigen: not known.

V was clipped by 4 bases and J by 1 base; unmatched bases: 3. The CDR3 length is 15 residues. Per germline, CDR1 WNHNN and CDR2 SYGVQD (reference sequence). General observations from the study: Immune exposure data for these donors was limited to CMV serostatus. It was reported that TCR beta sequences correctly inferred the HLA-A and HLA-B alleles for most subjects. Researchers counted around 160 TCR beta chains as cytomegalovirus-associated.

This TCR came from a girl aged 2 to 10 in good health and CMV-seropositive. The sequenced sample consisted of PBMCs. The chain has TRBV10-1 and TRBJ2-2; TRBD1 aligns across 7 bases. CDR3 residues: CASSGHRGNTGELFF. The DNA of the CDR3 is TGCGCCAGCAGTGGACACAGGGGGAACACCGGGGAGCTGTTTTTT.